Sequencing of this T cell receptor (beta chain) was carried out in a study of identical twins. About this clonotype itself: Antigen: not known.

Template switching added a universal primer site; cDNA carried unique molecular identifiers. TCRdb independently ran MiXCR on the 5' RACE reads; one entry per CDR3 protein. This sample has around 680,000 distinct CDR3 sequences, with over 8.5% found just once. Germline V gene lookup returns CDR1 ENHRY and CDR2 SYGVKD. CDR3 length equals 16 residues. The V gene end was trimmed by 0 bases and the J gene end by 2 bases; junction bases not matched to a gene: 2. Findings and limits, study-wide: Beta out-of-frame sequences showed weaker excess twin sharing. Within monozygotic twins, out-of-frame TCR alpha sharing was underestimated by the models.

These data were likewise used in another study, on yellow fever vaccine responses in identical twins.

The sequence came from a woman between 18 and 29 years old in good health. This sequence joins TRBV10-3 and TRBJ2-1; 9 bases agree with TRBD2. Sequencing was done on a sample of PBMCs. The CDR3 nucleotides read TGTGCCATCAGTGAGTCGATAGCGGGGGCCTACAATGAGCAGTTCTTC. This gives the protein CAISESIAGAYNEQFF.